Presented here are 32 T cell receptor beta chains from one specimen sequenced in a study of cytomegalovirus exposure and HLA in healthy donors. Primers: 60 Vbeta forward and 13 Jbeta reverse. The protocol was immunoSEQ multiplex PCR, while the TCRdb copy is restricted to in-frame clones and leaves out a portion. The table lists about 150,000 clones, 60% to 75% of them singletons. Material: PBMCs. The receptor source for this set is a human donor in good health.

In its sample, this clone was seen a few times. The V and J genes are TRBV9 and TRBJ2-4; TRBD1 agrees at 8 bases. Trimming cost V 0 bases and J 4 bases; bases outside gene matches: 3. CDR3 length: 15 residues. The germline V gene has CDR1 SGDLS and CDR2 YYNGEE. The CDR3 sequence is CASSVGGQGKNIQYF. The DNA of the CDR3 is TGTGCCAGCAGCGTAGGTGGACAGGGAAAAAACATTCAGTACTTC.

The J gene is TRBJ2-7, the V gene TRBV19; perhaps TRBD1 as D (6 bases). This CDR3 is 15 amino acids long. Germline V lookup: CDR1 LNHDA, CDR2 SQIVND (reference sequence). Deletions cut 5 bases from V and 3 bases from J, with 17 bases between. CDR3: CASSVQGNRGYEQYF. The CDR3 DNA reads TGTGCCAGTAGTGTTCAGGGGAATAGGGGCTACGAGCAGTACTTC.

The rearrangement joins TRBV2 to TRBJ2-3; D is perhaps TRBD2 (5 bases). Trimming took 11 bases from V and 0 from J, leaving 15 bases between them. Germline V gene data show CDR1 as SNHLY and CDR2 as FYNNEI. This CDR3 spans 14 amino acids. CDR3 in DNA: TGTGCCTGTCAGCGGTCCACTAGCACAGATACGCAGTATTTT. Translation: CACQRSTSTDTQYF.

This clone was recorded once. In DNA, the CDR3 is TGTGCCAGCAGCTTTACGAACACCGGGGAGCTGTTTTTT. It encodes CASSFTNTGELFF. The V call is TRBV13, the J call TRBJ2-2; D gene uncertain. The CDR3 sequence is 13 residues long. The ends were cut back, 3 bases at V and 0 bases at J, with 2 bases in the middle. Germline CDR1 reads PRHDT; CDR2 reads FYEKMQ (reference sequence). Full variable domain (outside the CDR3, taken from reference TRBV13 and TRBJ2-2): AAGVIQSPRHLIKEKRETATLKCYPIPRHDTVYWYQQGPGQDPQFLISFYEKMQSDKGSIPDRFSAQQFSDYHSELNMSSLELGDSALYFCASSFTNTGELFFGEGSRLTVL.

V is TRBV7-2 and J is TRBJ2-1; D unresolved. V dropped 5 bases and J dropped 7 bases, with 18 bases sitting between them. This CDR3 has 15 residues. CDR1 and CDR2 from the germline V gene are SGHTA and FQGNSA. Here the CDR3 DNA reads TGTGCCAGCAGCCCTCCCCGAACTCTACGAAATGAGCAGTTCTTC. This gives the protein CASSPPRTLRNEQFF.

The chain carries TRBV6-1 and TRBJ2-7; 8 positions agree with TRBD2. Trimming at V came to 3 bases and at J to 1 base, leaving 5 bases not matched to a gene. This CDR3 region has 15 residues. Germline CDR1 and CDR2: MNHNS and SASEGT. In nucleotides, the CDR3 is TGTGCCAGCAGTGATCTGGCTAGCGGGTCCTACGAGCAGTACTTC. Amino acids: CASSDLASGSYEQYF.

The chain combines TRBV4-3 with TRBJ2-1; D is perhaps TRBD2 (5 bases). The CDR3 loop spans 15 amino acids. Germline CDR1 and CDR2: LGHNA and YSLEER. V lost 0 bases and J lost 1, with 7 bases in between. CDR3 nucleotide sequence: TGCGCCAGCAGCCAAGATCGGGGTTCCTACAATGAGCAGTTCTTC. Translation gives CASSQDRGSYNEQFF.

This chain uses TRBV6-1 with TRBJ2-7, with D perhaps matching TRBD2 (5 bases). Between the trimmed V and J ends, which lost 7 bases and 1 base, there was a span of 17 bases. The CDR3 is made up of 15 amino acids. Germline V gives CDR1 MNHNS, CDR2 SASEGT. For the CDR3, the DNA is TGTGCCAGCACCTTAGAGGGTTCTAGTTCCTACGAGCAGTACTTC. Amino acids: CASTLEGSSSYEQYF.

The V and J genes are TRBV28 and TRBJ2-3, with TRBD2 matching 13 bases. V trimming: 2 bases; J trimming: 3 bases; junction bases outside the gene matches: 2. The CDR3 loop spans 16 amino acids. Looked up from germline, CDR1 is MDHEN and CDR2 is SYDVKM. The CDR3 DNA reads as TGTGCCAGCAGTTTAGTACTAGCGGGAGGGACAGATACGCAGTATTTT. Its translation is CASSLVLAGGTDTQYF.

The CDR3 is CASSLADGRGAKNIQYF. For the CDR3, the DNA is TGTGCCAGCAGCTTGGCCGACGGGCGGGGGGCCAAAAACATTCAGTACTTC. The chain is built from TRBV5-4 and TRBJ2-4, with 7 bases that match TRBD2. This CDR3 contains 17 residues. From germline, CDR1 is SGHNT and CDR2 YYREEE (reference sequence). V shed 0 bases and J 1 base; nucleotides not matched to a gene: 7.

The gene calls are TRBV6-1 and TRBJ2-7, with TRBD2 identical over 7 bases. The CDR3 length is 15 residues. The V gene's germline CDR1 is MNHNS and CDR2 SASEGT. J gave up 7 bases and V 2 bases, and 11 bases lay outside the gene matches. CDR3 residues: CASSEFGGISKEQYF. The CDR3 DNA reads as TGTGCCAGCAGTGAATTCGGGGGGATATCGAAGGAGCAGTACTTC.

There are a few counts of this clone. This sequence joins TRBV13 and TRBJ2-7; 8 bases fit TRBD1. Germline CDR1 and CDR2: PRHDT and FYEKMQ (reference sequence). After removal of 5 bases from V and 6 bases from J, the junction contained 9 bases not matched to a gene. This CDR3 contains 14 residues. The CDR3 here is CASSNTGTGREQYF. The CDR3, as DNA: TGTGCCAGCAGCAACACCGGGACAGGCCGCGAGCAGTACTTC. Variable domain in full (rest from reference TRBV13 and TRBJ2-7): AAGVIQSPRHLIKEKRETATLKCYPIPRHDTVYWYQQGPGQDPQFLISFYEKMQSDKGSIPDRFSAQQFSDYHSELNMSSLELGDSALYFCASSNTGTGREQYFGPGTRLTVT.

J is TRBJ2-3 and V is TRBV10-3, with TRBD1 identical over 7 bases. The trim removed 11 bases at V and 4 bases at J, leaving 15 bases unmatched. Germline CDR1 ENHRY, CDR2 SYGVKD. The CDR3 runs 15 residues. The DNA of the CDR3 is TGTGCCGTCAAAAAAGACAGGGTTGGGGCAGATACGCAGTATTTT. It specifies CAVKKDRVGADTQYF.

This chain joins TRBV7-9 and TRBJ1-1; D not resolved. V was clipped by 3 bases and J by 0 bases, with 8 bases between them. Germline CDR1 and CDR2: SEHNR and FQNEAQ (reference sequence). The CDR3 is 14 amino acids. Here the CDR3 DNA reads TGTGCCAGCAGCTTCGGTACGGTGAACACTGAAGCTTTCTTT. As protein: CASSFGTVNTEAFF.

In its sample, this clone was seen a few times. V usage is TRBV28 and J usage is TRBJ2-7; 8 nucleotides align to TRBD2. CDR1 is MDHEN and CDR2 is SYDVKM in the germline V gene. Trimming took 6 bases from V and 0 from J; bases not matched to a gene: 4. This CDR3 region has 14 residues. The CDR3 loop is CASSLSGSSYEQYF. CDR3 nucleotides: TGTGCCAGCAGCCTCAGCGGGAGCTCCTACGAGCAGTACTTC.

The chain is built from TRBV27 and TRBJ2-1, with 7 bases lining up with TRBD2. The CDR3 consists of 12 residues. CDR1 MNHEY and CDR2 SMNVEV come from the germline V gene (reference sequence). V lost 6 bases and J lost 9; bases outside the gene matches: 5. CDR3 in amino acids: CASSGGSSEQFF. In DNA, the CDR3 is TGTGCCAGCAGCGGGGGGAGCAGTGAGCAGTTCTTC.

This clone was recorded once. The chain is built from TRBV5-1 and TRBJ2-1; D possibly corresponds to TRBD1 (6 bases). Germline CDR1 is SGHRS and CDR2 is YFSETQ. The V end lost 4 bases, the J end lost 4 bases, and 18 bases lay between the germline ends. The CDR3 totals 16 residues. The CDR3 sequence: CASSPFAGQIYNEQFF. In nucleotides, the CDR3 is TGCGCCAGCAGCCCTTTTGCAGGACAGATTTACAATGAGCAGTTCTTC.

The gene calls are TRBV28 and TRBJ2-5; TRBD1 agrees at 9 bases. The CDR3 is 16 amino acids. V trimming: 5 bases; J trimming: 7 bases; junction bases outside the gene matches: 14. Germline V gene lookup returns CDR1 MDHEN and CDR2 SYDVKM. The CDR3: CASSPYDRGVRVTQYF. CDR3 coding DNA: TGTGCCAGCAGTCCGTACGACAGGGGGGTAAGGGTGACCCAGTACTTC.

This sequence joins TRBV19 and TRBJ2-1; possibly TRBD2 for D (6 bases). The V and J ends lost 4 bases and 5 bases respectively, with 15 bases between them. The CDR3 length is 15 residues. Germline V lookup: CDR1 LNHDA, CDR2 SQIVND (reference sequence). CDR3 region: CASSRGDPEHNEQFF. The CDR3 bases are TGTGCCAGTAGTAGGGGGGACCCAGAACACAATGAGCAGTTCTTC.

The chain recombines TRBV4-3 with TRBJ2-7, with 10 bases identical to TRBD2. This CDR3 comprises 17 residues. V shed 1 base, J shed 0 bases, and the junction held 6 bases outside the gene matches. Germline V gene sequence: CDR1 LGHNA, CDR2 YSLEER. CDR3 coding DNA: TGCGCCAGCAGCCAAGGCTTCACTAGCGGGAACTCCTACGAGCAGTACTTC. It is translated as CASSQGFTSGNSYEQYF.

This clone was seen a handful of times. The rearrangement links TRBV5-4 to TRBJ1-3; 9 bases match TRBD1. There are 16 residues in the CDR3. Germline-derived CDR1 and CDR2 are SGHNT and YYREEE (reference sequence). With V trimmed by 4 bases and J by 2 bases, 7 bases remained unmatched. The CDR3 loop is CASSTSRDRAGNTIYF. The DNA for the CDR3 is TGTGCCAGCAGCACGTCCCGGGACAGGGCTGGAAACACCATATATTTT.

This chain uses TRBV5-1 with TRBJ2-5, with TRBD1 matching over 7 bases. Germline V gives CDR1 SGHRS, CDR2 YFSETQ. After removal of 4 bases from V and 4 bases from J, the junction contained 4 bases not matched to a gene. This CDR3 contains 13 residues. The CDR3 region has the DNA TGCGCCAGCAGCCCACGGACAGGAGAGACCCAGTACTTC. It is translated as CASSPRTGETQYF.

The rearrangement links TRBV2 to TRBJ2-7; tentative D call: TRBD1 (5 bases). Per germline, CDR1 SNHLY and CDR2 FYNNEI. The CDR3 length is 14 residues. Trimming took off 3 bases at V and 3 bases at J, with 12 bases between the two ends. The CDR3 loop reads CASSDAAGNYEQYF. The CDR3, as DNA: TGTGCCAGCAGTGACGCGGCAGGGAACTACGAGCAGTACTTC. The full variable domain, its missing parts supplied by reference TRBV2 and TRBJ2-7, is EPEVTQTPSHQVTQMGQEVILRCVPISNHLYFYWYRQILGQKVEFLVSFYNNEISEKSEIFDDQFSVERPDGSNFTLKIRSTKLEDSAMYFCASSDAAGNYEQYFGPGTRLTVT.

The CDR3 coding sequence is TGTGCCAGCAACGGGGGAAATCAGCCCCAGCATTTT. Protein: CASNGGNQPQHF. This chain uses TRBV28 with TRBJ1-5; tentatively, D is TRBD1 (5 bases). CDR3 length: 12 residues. The ends were cut back, 7 bases at V and 4 bases at J, with 8 bases in the middle. CDR1 is MDHEN, CDR2 SYDVKM, per germline.

This chain connects TRBV6-6 to TRBJ2-7, with D possibly TRBD2 on 5 matching bases. Looked up from germline, CDR1 is MNHNY and CDR2 is SVGAGI (reference sequence). Trimming left V 6 bases short and J 2 bases short, with 11 bases between. The CDR3 loop spans 13 amino acids. The CDR3: CASSRGGTYEQYF. In DNA form, the CDR3 reads TGTGCCAGCAGCCGGGGTGGGACCTACGAGCAGTACTTC.

V and J are TRBV28 and TRBJ2-3; a weak D match, TRBD1 (5 bases). The germline V gene has CDR1 MDHEN and CDR2 SYDVKM. This CDR3 has 16 amino acids. V was pared by 1 base and J by 4 bases, with 15 bases between. The CDR3 loop reads CASSLSPTGWSDTQYF. The CDR3 DNA is TGTGCCAGCAGTTTATCCCCCACAGGCTGGTCAGATACGCAGTATTTT.

This rearrangement joins TRBV18 to TRBJ2-1, with 7 bases that match TRBD1. The length of the CDR3 is 15 residues. From germline, CDR1 is KGHSH and CDR2 LQKENI. The ends lost 3 bases at V and 3 bases at J; junction bases unmatched: 5. Here the CDR3 reads CASSPGAGGYNEQFF. CDR3 nucleotides: TGTGCCAGCTCACCCGGCGCAGGGGGCTACAATGAGCAGTTCTTC.

The rearrangement links TRBV12-5 to TRBJ2-1, with D possibly matching TRBD1 (5 bases). Deletions cut 9 bases from V and 5 bases from J, with 11 bases between. There are 12 residues in the CDR3. The germline CDR1 and CDR2 sequences are LGHNT and FRNRAP. The CDR3 loop is CASSRENNEQFF. Written as DNA, the CDR3 is TGTGCTAGCTCCAGGGAAAACAATGAGCAGTTCTTC.

This chain links TRBV10-3 with TRBJ2-5, with 9 bases aligning to TRBD1. Matching the DNA end better, TRBJ2-7 makes the J call doubtful. This CDR3 spans 15 amino acids. CDR1 and CDR2 from the germline V gene are ENHRY and SYGVKD. The CDR3 loop is CAISGPGQGPYEQYF. The DNA for the CDR3 is TGTGCCATCAGTGGCCCGGGACAGGGACCCTACGAGCAGTACTTC.

The chain joins TRBV11-2 to TRBJ1-1; D is ambiguous. Germline V gives CDR1 SGHAT, CDR2 FQNNGV. V lost 5 bases, J lost 0 bases, and 10 bases lay in between. The CDR3 has 14 amino acids. CDR3 amino acids: CASSKLAVNTEAFF. The CDR3, as DNA: TGTGCCAGCAGCAAGCTAGCTGTGAACACTGAAGCTTTCTTT.

This clone was counted a few times. This chain links TRBV28 with TRBJ2-1; 9 bases agree with TRBD2. V lost 3 bases, J lost 13 bases, and 7 bases stayed unmatched. Germline lookup yields CDR1 MDHEN and CDR2 SYDVKM. This CDR3 spans 13 amino acids. CDR3 amino acids: CASSFVLAGTQFF. The CDR3 DNA follows: TGTGCCAGCAGTTTTGTGCTAGCGGGAACTCAGTTCTTC.

This clone appeared a few times. The chain links TRBV6-1 to TRBJ2-7, with 9 bases lining up with TRBD2. The CDR3 covers 14 residues. From germline, CDR1 is MNHNS and CDR2 SASEGT. The ends lost 7 bases at V and 7 bases at J; junction bases unmatched: 11. The CDR3 sequence: CASTLLAGGSEQYF. CDR3 coding DNA: TGTGCCAGCACTCTCCTGGCGGGAGGGTCGGAGCAGTACTTC.